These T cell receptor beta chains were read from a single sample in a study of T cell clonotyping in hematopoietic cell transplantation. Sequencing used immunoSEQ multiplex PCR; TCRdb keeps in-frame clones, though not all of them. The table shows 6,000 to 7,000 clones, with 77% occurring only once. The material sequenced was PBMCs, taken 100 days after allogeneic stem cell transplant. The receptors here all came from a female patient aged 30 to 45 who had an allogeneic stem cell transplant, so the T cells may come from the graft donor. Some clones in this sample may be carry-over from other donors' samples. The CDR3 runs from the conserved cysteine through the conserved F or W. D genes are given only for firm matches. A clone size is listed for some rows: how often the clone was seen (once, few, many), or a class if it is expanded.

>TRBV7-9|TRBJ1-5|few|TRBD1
TGTGCCAGCAGAGAGGCCGGGACAGGGGCGGAAAATCAGCCCCAGCATTTT
CASREAGTGAENQPQHF
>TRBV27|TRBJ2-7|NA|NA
TGTGCCAGCAGTTCCGCAGGGAGGTCCTACGAGCAGTACTTC
CASSSAGRSYEQYF
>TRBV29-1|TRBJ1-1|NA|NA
TGCAGCGCCCAATCTGAGGGGTCGAACACTGAAGCTTTCTTT
CSAQSEGSNTEAFF
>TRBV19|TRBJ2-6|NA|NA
TGTGCCAGTAGTCCCACGACTGGGGCCAACGTCCTGACTTTC
CASSPTTGANVLTF
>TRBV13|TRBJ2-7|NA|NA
TGTGCCAGCAGCTCTGTCCTGGACGCTTTCTACGAGCAGTACTTC
CASSSVLDAFYEQYF
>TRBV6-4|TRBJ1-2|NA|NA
TGTGCCAGCAGTGACAACGGACAGGGCTACACCTTC
CASSDNGQGYTF
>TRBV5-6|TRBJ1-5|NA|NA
TGTGCCAGCAGTTTAGCAACAGGGATCAATCAGCCCCAGCATTTT
CASSLATGINQPQHF
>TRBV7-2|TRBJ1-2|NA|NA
TGTGCCAGCAGTGCTGCGATCTGGGACGGCTACACCTTC
CASSAAIWDGYTF
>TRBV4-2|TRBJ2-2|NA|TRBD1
TGTGCCAGCAGCCTCAGGACAGGGGGCAGCACCGGGGAGCTGTTTTTT
CASSLRTGGSTGELFF
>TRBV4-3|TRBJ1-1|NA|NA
TGCGCCAGCAGCCAAGATCCCGGCAGGGACCAGGCCACTGAAGCTTTCTTT
CASSQDPGRDQATEAFF
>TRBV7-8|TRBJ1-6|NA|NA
TGTGCCAGCAGCTTGGGGGGAACGAATTCACCCCTCCACTTT
CASSLGGTNSPLHF
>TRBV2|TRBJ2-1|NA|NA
TGTGCCAGCAGCGGAATAGCGCCTTACAATGAGCAGTTCTTC
CASSGIAPYNEQFF
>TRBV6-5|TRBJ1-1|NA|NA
TGTGCCAGCAGCCCTACAAACACTGAAGCTTTCTTT
CASSPTNTEAFF
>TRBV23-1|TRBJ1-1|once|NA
TGCGCCGGTTCCAACACTGAAGCTTTCTTT
CAGSNTEAFF
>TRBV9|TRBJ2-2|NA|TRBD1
TGTGCCAGCAGCGCCTTCGGGACAGGGGCGAACACCGGGGAGCTGTTTTTT
CASSAFGTGANTGELFF
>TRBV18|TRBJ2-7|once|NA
TGTGCCAGCTCACCACCAGGGGGAGGCTACGAGCAGTACTTC
CASSPPGGGYEQYF
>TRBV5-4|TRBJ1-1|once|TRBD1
TGTGCCAGCAGCCCCGGACAGGGGGGAATGAACACTGAAGCTTTCTTT
CASSPGQGGMNTEAFF
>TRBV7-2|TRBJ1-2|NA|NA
TGTGCCAGCACCCAGGAGACAGGCTATGGCTACACCTTC
CASTQETGYGYTF
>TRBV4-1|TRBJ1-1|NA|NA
TGCGCCAGCAGCCAAATGTCTCCACAGAACACTGAAGCTTTCTTT
CASSQMSPQNTEAFF
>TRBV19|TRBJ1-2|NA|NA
TGTGCCAGTAGTATAACGCAGGGAAGTGGCTACACCTTC
CASSITQGSGYTF
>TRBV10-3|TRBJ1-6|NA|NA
TGTGCCATCAGTGGACAGGCTCTGGATTCACCCCTCCACTTT
CAISGQALDSPLHF
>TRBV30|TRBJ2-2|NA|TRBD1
TGTGCCTGGAGTCGGACAACACCGGGACAGGGGTTTCTGAACACCGGGGAGCTGTTTTTT
CAWSRTTPGQGFLNTGELFF
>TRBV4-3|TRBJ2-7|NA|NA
TGCGCCAGCAGCCAACTAACAGGGTCCTCCTACGAGCAGTACTTC
CASSQLTGSSYEQYF
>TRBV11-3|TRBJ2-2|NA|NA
TGTGCCACCCGGAGGGGCCCTTTAAGAAGCGGGGAGCTGTTTTTT
CATRRGPLRSGELFF
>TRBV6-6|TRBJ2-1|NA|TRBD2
TGTGCCAGCAGATGGACTAGCGCCGATGAGCAGTTCTTC
CASRWTSADEQFF
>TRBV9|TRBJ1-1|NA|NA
TGTGCCAGCAGCGTTGTCAGGAACACTGAAGCTTTCTTT
CASSVVRNTEAFF
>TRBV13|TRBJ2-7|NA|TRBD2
TGTGCCAGCAGCCGTCAGGGACTAGCCTCCTACGAGCAGTACTTC
CASSRQGLASYEQYF
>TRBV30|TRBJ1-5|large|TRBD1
TGTGCCTGGAGTGGGAACTTTGGGACAGGTTATAGCAATCAGCCCCAGCATTTT
CAWSGNFGTGYSNQPQHF
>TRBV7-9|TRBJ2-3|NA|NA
TGTGCCAGCAGCTTTTTGGATACGCAGTATTTT
CASSFLDTQYF
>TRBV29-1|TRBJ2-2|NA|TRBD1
TGCAGCGGGACAGGGGTCGGTGGCACCGGGGAGCTGTTTTTT
CSGTGVGGTGELFF
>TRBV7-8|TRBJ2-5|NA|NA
TGTGCCAGCAGCCTCCAGCACCAAGAGACCCAGTACTTC
CASSLQHQETQYF
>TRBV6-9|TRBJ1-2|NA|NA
TGTGCCAGTTCCGACAGACCCAGGAATGGCTACACCTTC
CASSDRPRNGYTF
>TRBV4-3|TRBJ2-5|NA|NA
TGCGCCAGCAGCCAAGATTCTACCCCCCCCTCCACCCAGTACTTC
CASSQDSTPPSTQYF
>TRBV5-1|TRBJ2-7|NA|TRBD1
TGCGCCAGCAGCTTGGGCACAGGGGGGCAATACGAGCAGTACTTC
CASSLGTGGQYEQYF
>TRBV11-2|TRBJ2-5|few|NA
TGTGCCAGCAGCCCCGAGTTGTCGATGGAAGAGACCCAGTACTTC
CASSPELSMEETQYF
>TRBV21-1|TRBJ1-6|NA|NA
TGTGCCAGCAGCAAAGTGCCCGCGGGTGGGGGGGCAGATAATTCACCCCTCCACTTT
CASSKVPAGGGADNSPLHF
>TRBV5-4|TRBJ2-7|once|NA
TGTGCCAGCAGCTTCGGACCGCTTCCCTACGAGCAGTACTTC
CASSFGPLPYEQYF
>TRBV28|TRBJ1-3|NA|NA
TGTGCCAGCACCCTAGGGGGGTCTGGAAACACCATATATTTT
CASTLGGSGNTIYF
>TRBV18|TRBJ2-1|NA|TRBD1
TGTGCCAGCTCACTGCGGGACAGGTCGGGGCCTTACAATGAGCAGTTCTTC
CASSLRDRSGPYNEQFF
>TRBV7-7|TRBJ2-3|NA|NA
TGTGCTAGCAGTAATCAGGGCCCTCCAGATACGCAGTATTTT
CASSNQGPPDTQYF